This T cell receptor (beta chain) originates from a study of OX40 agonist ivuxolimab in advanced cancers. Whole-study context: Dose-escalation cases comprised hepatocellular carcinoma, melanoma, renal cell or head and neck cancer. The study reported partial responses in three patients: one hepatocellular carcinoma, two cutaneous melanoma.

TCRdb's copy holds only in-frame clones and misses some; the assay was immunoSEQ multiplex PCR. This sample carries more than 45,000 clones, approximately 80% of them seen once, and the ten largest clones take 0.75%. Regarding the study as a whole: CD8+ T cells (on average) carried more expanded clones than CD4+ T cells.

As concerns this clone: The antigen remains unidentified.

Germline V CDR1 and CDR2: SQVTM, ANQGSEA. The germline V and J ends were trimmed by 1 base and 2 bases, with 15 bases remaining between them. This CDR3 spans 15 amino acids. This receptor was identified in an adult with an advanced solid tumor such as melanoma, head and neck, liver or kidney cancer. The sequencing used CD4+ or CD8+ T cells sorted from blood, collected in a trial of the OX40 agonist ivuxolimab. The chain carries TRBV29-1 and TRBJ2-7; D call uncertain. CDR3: CSVEGNRAPPYEQYF. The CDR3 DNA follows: TGCAGCGTTGAAGGTAACAGAGCACCTCCCTACGAGCAGTACTTC.